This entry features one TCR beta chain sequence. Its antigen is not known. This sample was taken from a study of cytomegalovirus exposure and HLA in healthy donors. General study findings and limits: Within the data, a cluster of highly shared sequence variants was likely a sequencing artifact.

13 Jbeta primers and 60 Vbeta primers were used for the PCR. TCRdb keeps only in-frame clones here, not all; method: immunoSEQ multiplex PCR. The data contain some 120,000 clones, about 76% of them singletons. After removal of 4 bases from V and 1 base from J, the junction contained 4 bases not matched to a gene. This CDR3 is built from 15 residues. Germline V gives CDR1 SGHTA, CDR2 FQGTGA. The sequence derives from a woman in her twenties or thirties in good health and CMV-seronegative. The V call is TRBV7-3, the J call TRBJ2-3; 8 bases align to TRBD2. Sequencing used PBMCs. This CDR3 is CASSWRRGGTDTQYF. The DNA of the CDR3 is TGTGCCAGCAGCTGGCGGCGGGGGGGCACAGATACGCAGTATTTT. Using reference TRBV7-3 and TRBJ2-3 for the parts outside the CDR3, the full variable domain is GAGVSQTPSNKVTEKGKYVELRCDPISGHTALYWYRQSLGQGPEFLIYFQGTGAADDSGLPNDRFFAVRPEGSVSTLKIQRTERGDSAVYLCASSWRRGGTDTQYFGPGTRLTVL.